The 7 T cell receptor beta chains presented below share a single source sample, sequenced in a study of T cell repertoires in cytomegalovirus infection. Using its own MiXCR run on the reads, TCRdb lists one record per CDR3 protein. In the table there are about 76,000 distinct CDR3 sequences, approximately 3.7% of which are singletons. Sequenced sample: PBMCs. These receptors all come from a human donor in good health (CMV status not recorded). Some clones in this sample may be carry-over from other donors' samples.

There are many counts of this clonotype. This chain connects TRBV7-6 to TRBJ2-1; D ambiguous. Trimming removed 1 base from V and 4 bases from J, with 11 bases in between. The germline V gene encodes CDR1 SGHVS and CDR2 FNYEAQ. The CDR3 extends over 15 amino acids. This CDR3 is CASSLVSEEYNEQFF. CDR3 DNA sequence: TGTGCCAGCAGCTTAGTCAGCGAGGAATACAATGAGCAGTTCTTC.

This clonotype was recorded at least ten times. The chain combines TRBV7-2 with TRBJ1-2; unclear D gene. In germline, CDR1 is SGHTA, CDR2 FQGNSA. The CDR3 sequence is 12 residues long. With 0 bases removed from V and 1 base from J, the gap between germline ends came to 0 bases. The CDR3 DNA is TGTGCCAGCAGCTTAGCTAACTATGGCTACACCTTC. Its protein is CASSLANYGYTF.

This clonotype qualifies as medium-sized. V gene TRBV7-2 combines with J gene TRBJ1-2, with TRBD1 matching over 9 bases. Trimming removed 2 bases from V and 2 bases from J; junction bases left unmatched: 6. There are 16 residues in the CDR3. Germline assignment: CDR1 SGHTA and CDR2 FQGNSA. The CDR3 here is CASSLTGQGRNYGYTF. As DNA, the CDR3 is TGTGCCAGCAGCTTAACGGGACAGGGACGCAACTATGGCTACACCTTC.

This clonotype showed up many times. This chain uses TRBV20-1 with TRBJ2-5; D not certain. The CDR3 runs 12 residues. V was trimmed by 4 bases and J by 1 base, leaving 7 bases between them. Germline assignment: CDR1 DFQATT and CDR2 SNEGSKA (reference sequence). The CDR3 reads CSAMRLQETQYF. The CDR3 DNA follows: TGCAGTGCTATGAGGCTCCAAGAGACCCAGTACTTC.

There are many counts of this clonotype. This chain connects TRBV7-2 to TRBJ2-6; D is perhaps TRBD1 or TRBD2 (5 bases each). Germline CDR1 is SGHTA and CDR2 is FQGNSA. The CDR3 loop spans 15 amino acids. With 0 bases removed from V and 2 bases from J, the gap between germline ends came to 5 bases. The CDR3 loop is CASSLAGAGANVLTF. CDR3 coding DNA: TGTGCCAGCAGCTTAGCGGGGGCTGGGGCCAACGTCCTGACTTTC.

A word on this clonotype: A read error may be the cause here, since a much bigger clone is one base away. The chain has TRBV19 and TRBJ1-1, with D hard to call. Trimming shortened V by 5 bases and J by 7 bases, and 8 bases separated the two germline ends. The CDR3 loop spans 11 amino acids. Germline V gene sequence: CDR1 LNHDA, CDR2 SQIVND (reference sequence). The CDR3: CASSLCFEAFF. Here the CDR3 DNA reads TGTGCCAGTAGTCTATGCTTTGAAGCTTTCTTT.

Notes on this clonotype: Given a much more abundant clone one base away, this may be a read error. Since no conserved phenylalanine or tryptophan closes the CDR3, a read error is the likely cause. The DNA for the CDR3 is TGTGCCATCAGTGATAGCACCGGGGAGCTGTTTTTG. This gives the protein CAISDSTGELFL. The gene calls are TRBV10-3 and TRBJ2-2; D is uncertain. CDR3 size: 12 residues. CDR1 ENHRY and CDR2 SYGVKD come from the germline V gene. V gave up 3 bases and J gave up 4 bases, with 3 bases separating them.